These 22 T cell receptor beta chains share one sample of origin, sequenced in a study of blood T cells in healthy people across ages (dated by TCRdb to between 2014 and 2016). Libraries were made using 5' RACE. Reads for this sample came from an Illumina HiSeq 2500. A second PCR of roughly 7 to 12 cycles was run with a J-beta primer mix and a sample-barcoded 5' primer. Using fastp trimming at Q25 and MiXCR clonotype assembly, TCRdb reanalyzed the public sequencing data and kept in-frame beta chains. Rows with a matching CDR3 protein are joined into one entry that keeps the most common DNA and genes. The sample contains about 840,000 distinct CDR3 sequences, 25% to 30% of them found a single time. The ten largest make up roughly 10% of the sample. A further study also used this sample, focusing on T cells of mothers and their children.

Sequenced: blood. The receptors stem from a woman between 35 and 50 years old in good health.

The rearrangement links TRBV5-1 to TRBJ1-2, with D possibly TRBD1 on 5 matching bases. CDR3 size: 16 residues. Germline V CDR1 and CDR2: SGHRS, YFSETQ. V dropped 0 bases and J dropped 0 bases, with 12 bases sitting between them. For the CDR3, the DNA is TGCGCCAGCAGCTTGGAGGGGAAGTTAGCTAACTATGGCTACACCTTC. This codes for CASSLEGKLANYGYTF.

The genes are TRBV6-6 and TRBJ1-2, with a tentative D call TRBD1 (5 bases). The CDR3 is 13 residues long. Germline lookup yields CDR1 MNHNY and CDR2 SVGAGI (reference sequence). V lost 6 bases and J 6 bases, leaving 14 bases between the germline ends. The DNA of the CDR3 is TGTGCCAGCAGCAAGGGGCCGGCTAATGGCTACACCTTC. It specifies CASSKGPANGYTF.

This clonotype was recorded only once. A much larger clone lies a single base off, so this may be a read error. The chain uses TRBV7-2 and TRBJ2-7; D is uncertain. Germline V gene lookup returns CDR1 SGHTA and CDR2 FQGNSA. The V and J ends lost 5 bases and 5 bases respectively, with 13 bases between them. The CDR3 totals 13 residues. CDR3 protein: CASSKERGNEQYF. The CDR3, as DNA: TGTGCCAGCAGCAAAGAGCGTGGGAACGAGCAGTACTTC.

The genes are TRBV5-4 and TRBJ2-1; 7 bases agree with TRBD1. The V gene end was trimmed by 1 base and the J gene end by 0 bases; junction bases not matched to a gene: 10. This CDR3 has 18 amino acids. Per the germline V gene, CDR1 is SGHNT and CDR2 is YYREEE (reference sequence). CDR3 in amino acids: CASSLHSGGRSSYNEQFF. DNA for the CDR3: TGTGCCAGCAGCTTGCATTCAGGGGGTCGGTCCTCCTACAATGAGCAGTTCTTC.

This clonotype was observed at least ten times. This chain joins TRBV5-4 and TRBJ2-5; D might be TRBD1 (6 bases). Germline CDR1 reads SGHNT; CDR2 reads YYREEE (reference sequence). V was shortened by 4 bases and J by 4 bases, with 14 bases between the two germline ends. This CDR3 comprises 14 residues. The CDR3 nucleotides are TGTGCCAGCAGCGGAGCGACAGGAATAGAGACCCAGTACTTC. Residues: CASSGATGIETQYF.

The J gene is TRBJ2-1, the V gene TRBV5-1, with D hard to call. Trimming removed 4 bases at V and 2 bases at J, with 19 bases between. Germline V gene lookup returns CDR1 SGHRS and CDR2 YFSETQ. The CDR3 is 17 residues long. CDR3 in DNA: TGCGCCAGCAGCGATGTTCTTAGAAAGGGCCCCTACAATGAGCAGTTCTTC. It codes for CASSDVLRKGPYNEQFF.

This clonotype was detected only a few times. The V call is TRBV5-4, the J call TRBJ1-1; D unresolved. CDR3 length: 15 residues. The germline V and J ends were trimmed by 0 bases and 2 bases, with 11 bases remaining between them. In germline, CDR1 is SGHNT, CDR2 YYREEE (reference sequence). The DNA for the CDR3 is TGTGCCAGCAGCTTGGATCCGTCAACCAACACTGAAGCTTTCTTT. This sequence encodes CASSLDPSTNTEAFF.

This chain connects TRBV5-5 to TRBJ2-3; TRBD2 agrees at 13 bases. The length of the CDR3 is 15 residues. CDR1 SGHKS and CDR2 YYEKEE come from the germline V gene (reference sequence). J gave up 7 bases and V 0 bases, and 2 bases lay outside the gene matches. In DNA, the CDR3 is TGTGCCAGCAGCTTGGAACTAGCGGGGGGGTATACGCAGTATTTT. Protein sequence: CASSLELAGGYTQYF. Looking up the rest from reference TRBV5-5 and TRBJ2-3 gives the full variable domain: DAGVTQSPTHLIKTRGQQVTLRCSPISGHKSVSWYQQVLGQGPQFIFQYYEKEERGRGNFPDRFSARQFPNYSSELNVNALLLGDSALYLCASSLELAGGYTQYFGPGTRLTVL.

The table lists this clonotype with a few counts. V and J are TRBV28 and TRBJ2-7; tentative D call: TRBD2 (5 bases). V gave up 3 bases and J gave up 7 bases, with 22 bases separating them. The CDR3 totals 16 residues. CDR1 MDHEN and CDR2 SYDVKM come from the germline V gene. The CDR3 DNA reads TGTGCCAGCAGTTTTTGGTTTAGGGCAAGGACTCAGGAGCAGTACTTC. Translation gives CASSFWFRARTQEQYF.

The sample holds many counts of this clonotype. This sequence joins TRBV10-3 and TRBJ2-5; possibly TRBD1 for D (6 bases). V dropped 0 bases and J dropped 4 bases, with 9 bases sitting between them. CDR3 length: 14 residues. Germline V gives CDR1 ENHRY, CDR2 SYGVKD. The CDR3 reads CAISESNRAETQYF. The CDR3 bases are TGTGCCATCAGTGAGTCGAACAGGGCAGAGACCCAGTACTTC.

This clonotype showed up many times. The chain links TRBV30 to TRBJ2-1, with D uncertain. The germline V gene has CDR1 GTSNPN and CDR2 SVGIG (reference sequence). The CDR3 is 11 residues long. The V and J ends lost 1 base and 7 bases respectively, with 5 bases between them. CDR3 nucleotide sequence: TGTGCCTGGAGTGGGGGTAATGAGCAGTTCTTC. This sequence encodes CAWSGGNEQFF.

Note on this clonotype: A junction end diverges from the germline sequence, so it may reflect a read error. The chain links TRBV28 to TRBJ2-3, with D perhaps assigned TRBD1 or TRBD2 (6 bases each). Looked up from germline, CDR1 is MDHEN and CDR2 is SYDVKM. This CDR3 region has 16 residues. CDR3 residues: CASSLEGGPITDTQYF. In DNA form, the CDR3 reads TGTGCCAGCAGTTTAGAGGGGGGACCAATCACAGATACACAGTATTTT.

This clonotype was detected a few times. The rearrangement joins TRBV27 to TRBJ1-5; D unresolved. This CDR3 is 15 amino acids long. Germline assignment: CDR1 MNHEY and CDR2 SMNVEV (reference sequence). The V and J ends lost 2 bases and 4 bases respectively, with 12 bases between them. The CDR3: CASSLRFPANQPQHF. DNA of the CDR3: TGTGCCAGCAGTTTACGATTCCCGGCGAATCAGCCCCAGCATTTT.

This clonotype was detected only a few times. The CDR3 DNA reads TGTGCCAGCAGTAACATAGCGGGGGGGCAGCAGTTCTTC. Protein: CASSNIAGGQQFF. The chain recombines TRBV12-3 or TRBV12-4 with TRBJ2-1; TRBD2 agrees at 11 bases. The V segment lost 5 bases and the J segment 11 bases; nucleotides outside the gene matches: 5. The CDR3 runs 13 residues.

In this sample, this clonotype turned up a few times. The rearrangement uses TRBV5-5 and TRBJ1-1; the D is unclear. From germline, CDR1 is SGHKS and CDR2 YYEKEE (reference sequence). The CDR3 is 15 residues long. The V end lost 0 bases, the J end lost 1 base, and 10 bases lay between the germline ends. CDR3 bases: TGTGCCAGCAGCTTGGATTGGTTGGCGAACACTGAAGCTTTCTTT. It specifies CASSLDWLANTEAFF.

The chain couples TRBV29-1 to TRBJ2-6; the match to TRBD1 covers 11 bases. This CDR3 spans 15 amino acids. CDR1 SQVTM and CDR2 ANQGSEA come from the germline V gene. Trimming took 7 bases from V and 4 from J; bases not matched to a gene: 6. In DNA, the CDR3 is TGCAGCGCGGGGACAGGGGGGTTCGGGGCCAACGTCCTGACTTTC. As protein: CSAGTGGFGANVLTF.

The chain has TRBV7-2 and TRBJ2-2, with 11 bases that match TRBD2. The CDR3 has 17 residues. Germline values: CDR1 SGHTA, CDR2 FQGNSA. The V gene end was trimmed by 3 bases and the J gene end by 7 bases; junction bases not matched to a gene: 10. CDR3 nucleotide sequence: TGTGCCAGCAGCTTCGCTAGCGGGGGGAACTGGGGCGGGGAGCTGTTTTTT. Its translation is CASSFASGGNWGGELFF.

The sample holds a few counts of this clonotype. The J gene is TRBJ1-2, the V gene TRBV3-1; D perhaps matches TRBD1 (5 bases). The germline V and J ends were trimmed by 1 base and 4 bases, with 13 bases remaining between them. CDR1 is LGHDT, CDR2 YNNKEL, per germline (reference sequence). The CDR3 loop spans 15 amino acids. CDR3 bases: TGTGCCAGCAGCCAAGGGCTTCAGGGTCCCTATGGCTACACCTTC. Translated, it gives CASSQGLQGPYGYTF.

The chain couples TRBV7-3 to TRBJ2-1; 16 nucleotides match TRBD2. Trimming cost V 5 bases and J 10 bases; bases outside gene matches: 8. Germline V gives CDR1 SGHTA, CDR2 FQGTGA. The CDR3 is 16 residues long. CDR3 DNA sequence: TGTGCCAGCAGCATCGGGACTAGCGGGGGGGGCGGGGAGCAGTTCTTC. This gives the protein CASSIGTSGGGGEQFF.

The rearrangement uses TRBV7-6 and TRBJ1-2; TRBD1 aligns across 7 bases. J lost 1 base, V lost 2 bases, and 7 bases had no gene match. The CDR3 extends over 16 amino acids. Germline-derived CDR1 and CDR2 are SGHVS and FNYEAQ. The CDR3 is CASSLPRDSNNYGYTF. In DNA form, the CDR3 reads TGTGCCAGCAGCTTACCCCGGGACAGCAATAACTATGGCTACACCTTC.

Many counts were recorded for this clonotype. The CDR3 DNA follows: TGTGCCAGCAGCCAAGACATACAGCGAGGTCAGCCCCAGCATTTT. This codes for CASSQDIQRGQPQHF. The rearrangement uses TRBV3-1 and TRBJ1-5; no reliable D call. Germline-derived CDR1 and CDR2 are LGHDT and YNNKEL (reference sequence). V was clipped by 0 bases and J by 6 bases, with 12 bases between them. The CDR3 covers 15 residues.

This clonotype was counted many times. The chain has TRBV4-3 and TRBJ1-2, with a tentative D call TRBD1 (6 bases). The CDR3 has 16 amino acids. Between the trimmed V and J ends, which lost 2 bases and 0 bases, there was a span of 13 bases. Germline CDR1 LGHNA, CDR2 YSLEER. Here the CDR3 DNA reads TGCGCCAGCAGCCAATATGAGGACAGCCCTAACTATGGCTACACCTTC. Amino acids: CASSQYEDSPNYGYTF.